This note documents a single T cell receptor beta chain sequence. This CDR3 region has 14 residues. Germline loops: CDR1 DFQATT, CDR2 SNEGSKA (reference sequence). V gave up 3 bases and J gave up 9 bases, with 19 bases separating them. Produced via immunoSEQ multiplex PCR; TCRdb's table is partial and in-frame only. Of fewer than 300,000 clones listed, around four fifths are singletons. The data are from a study of blood T cell repertoires in COVID-19. For the study at large: Donors in the United States, Italy and Spain gave samples during acute or convalescent COVID-19.

The rearrangement uses TRBV20-1 and TRBJ2-3; D perhaps matches TRBD2 (5 bases). The sample was peripheral blood. This receptor was obtained from a woman aged 70-85 years with active or convalescent COVID-19. CDR3 in amino acids: CSASPTSGSETQYF. Written as DNA, the CDR3 is TGCAGTGCTAGTCCGACATCGGGAAGCGAAACGCAGTATTTT.